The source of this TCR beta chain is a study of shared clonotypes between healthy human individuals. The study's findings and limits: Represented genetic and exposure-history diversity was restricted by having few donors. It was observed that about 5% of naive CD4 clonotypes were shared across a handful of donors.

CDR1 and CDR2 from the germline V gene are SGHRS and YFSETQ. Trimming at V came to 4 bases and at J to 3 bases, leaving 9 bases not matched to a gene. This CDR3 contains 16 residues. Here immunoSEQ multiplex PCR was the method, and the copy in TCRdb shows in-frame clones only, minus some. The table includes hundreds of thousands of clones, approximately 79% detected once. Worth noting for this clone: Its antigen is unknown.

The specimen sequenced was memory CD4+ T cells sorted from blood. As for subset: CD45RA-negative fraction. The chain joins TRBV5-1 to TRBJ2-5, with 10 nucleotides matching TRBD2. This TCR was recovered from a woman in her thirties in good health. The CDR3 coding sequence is TGCGCCAGCAGCATGGGTAGCGGGAGGAATAAAGAGACCCAGTACTTC. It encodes CASSMGSGRNKETQYF. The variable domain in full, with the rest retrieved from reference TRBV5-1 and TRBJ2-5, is KAGVTQTPRYLIKTRGQQVTLSCSPISGHRSVSWYQQTPGQGLQFLFEYFSETQRNKGNFPGRFSGRQFSNSRSEMNVSTLELGDSALYLCASSMGSGRNKETQYFGPGTRLLVL.